This paragraph reports one T cell receptor (beta chain). Germline values: CDR1 MNHNS, CDR2 SASEGT. This CDR3 is 14 amino acids long. After removal of 1 base from V and 4 bases from J, the junction contained 1 base not matched to a gene. This record comes from a study of blood T cell repertoires in COVID-19. Background on the study: PBMCs, B-cell-depleted T cells, or T cells were the source of the cDNA or gDNA that made up the material.

The table came from immunoSEQ multiplex PCR; TCRdb's copy has only in-frame clones and leaves some out. The repertoire holds about 200,000 clones, over 75% seen once, with 15% to 20% in the top ten. Sequencing input: peripheral blood. This clonotype was sampled from a man aged 45 to 65 with COVID-19, enrolled during active disease. The rearrangement joins TRBV6-1 to TRBJ1-5, with TRBD1 matching over 7 bases. CDR3 DNA: TGTGCCAGCAGTGAAGAGGGACAGAATCAGCCCCAGCATTTT. Its translation: CASSEEGQNQPQHF.